This TCR beta chain was retrieved from a study of blood T cells in healthy people across ages. A second PCR of roughly 7 to 11 cycles used a sample-barcoded 5' primer and a J-beta primer mix. TCRdb redid the calling of the 5' RACE reads with MiXCR, one entry per CDR3 protein. The sample yields about 940,000 distinct CDR3 sequences, about 48% seen once. The CDR3 runs 17 residues. With V trimmed by 2 bases and J by 2 bases, 7 bases remained unmatched. CDR1 and CDR2 (germline): SGDLS, YYNGEE. Source material: blood. The receptor was isolated from a man between 25 and 39 years old in good health. The chain is built from TRBV9 and TRBJ2-3; 11 positions agree with TRBD2. The DNA of the CDR3 is TGTGCCAGCAGCGTTCTCGGGACTAGCGGTTACACAGATACGCAGTATTTT. It specifies CASSVLGTSGYTDTQYF.